The clone carrying this T cell receptor beta chain was detected many times. The antigen is not known. Attachment of unique molecular identifiers to individual cDNA molecules was performed. TCRdb processed the 5' RACE reads anew with MiXCR; each CDR3 protein has one entry. There are under 95,000 distinct CDR3 sequences in the sample; roughly 12% occur only once, and 3.4% lies in the top ten. These data belong to a study of early T cells in non-severe SARS-CoV-2 infection. Study-wide points: Comparison of clonotypes with VDJdb favored anti-spike CD8 responses while missing private and CD4 specificities.

CDR1 is SGDLS, CDR2 YYNGEE, per germline. The CDR3 has 13 residues. The V gene lost 4 bases and the J gene lost 1 base, with 8 bases spanning the gap. The sequence was obtained from an adult who was a healthcare worker with PCR-confirmed SARS-CoV-2 infection or an uninfected control (not recorded which). Sequenced input: whole blood. This sequence joins TRBV9 and TRBJ2-5; D gene ambiguous. CDR3 residues: CASSHSTQETQYF. The DNA for the CDR3 is TGTGCCAGCAGCCATAGCACCCAAGAGACCCAGTACTTC.